This T cell receptor (beta chain) was retrieved from a study of blood T cell repertoires in COVID-19. Categorization into cohorts depended on clinical history that participants reported. Resolution of symptoms, clearance, or two negative PCRs was present in recovered Cohort 3 donors. The CDR3 totals 16 residues. The V gene's germline CDR1 is SGHAT and CDR2 FQDESV (reference sequence). V shed 5 bases and J shed 0 bases, with 14 bases lying between them. Using immunoSEQ multiplex PCR, the repertoire was profiled, and TCRdb retains in-frame clones only, with some absent. This sample yields 300,000 to 400,000 clones, of which roughly nine tenths are seen a single time; roughly 1% belongs to the top ten.

Material for sequencing was PBMCs or T cells enriched from blood (not recorded which). V usage is TRBV11-1 and J usage is TRBJ1-3; maybe TRBD1 (6 bases). The TCR sequence derives from a woman aged 25 to 39 who had recovered from COVID-19. For the CDR3, the DNA is TGTGCCAGCAGCCGAAATACAGGGTTCTCTGGAAACACCATATATTTT. Translating gives CASSRNTGFSGNTIYF.